This TCR beta chain was obtained from a study of graft-versus-host responses after intestinal transplantation. For the study at large: Following induction with anti-thymocyte globulin, all recipients were given tacrolimus and steroids for three to four years.

Study-wide results and limits: Some GvH clones appeared in ileal mucosa or blood before recipient bone marrow. Early post-transplant falls in HvG clones accompanied the peak levels of circulating GvH clones. Allografts carried high graft-versus-host to host-versus-graft clonal ratios in patients having graft-donor T cell macrochimerism.

V was pared by 2 bases and J by 0 bases, with 12 bases between. The V gene's germline CDR1 is SEHNR and CDR2 FQNEAQ (reference sequence). This CDR3 comprises 16 residues. Turning to this clone: What it binds is unknown.

Some clones are missing from TCRdb's copy, which holds only in-frame ones; the method was immunoSEQ multiplex PCR. This table holds about 50,000 clones, approximately 91% found once. V and J are TRBV7-9 and TRBJ2-3, with D perhaps TRBD1 or TRBD2 (5 bases each). The sequenced sample was unstimulated CD4+ T cells sorted from spleen or lymph node cells, obtained before transplant. The source is a human donor who was the organ donor for an intestinal transplant. The chain's CDR3 is CASSLRGTLSTDTQYF. The CDR3 DNA is TGTGCCAGCAGCTTAAGAGGGACCCTTAGCACAGATACGCAGTATTTT.